This T cell receptor (beta chain) originates from a study of T cell changes during pregnancy in multiple sclerosis. After removal of 0 bases from V and 7 bases from J, the junction contained 8 bases not matched to a gene. Looked up from germline, CDR1 is LGHNA and CDR2 is YSLEER. The CDR3 contains 17 residues. Repertoires were generated with immunoSEQ multiplex PCR, while TCRdb's copy carries only in-frame clones and drops some. The sample contains approximately 46,000 clones, around 90% of which appear only once. The chain carries TRBV4-3 and TRBJ2-2, with 10 bases lining up with TRBD2. The specimen comprised peripheral blood, sampled after pregnancy. The source of this sequence is a female donor in good health, enrolled as a control in a pregnancy study. DNA for the CDR3: TGCGCCAGCAGCCAAGATCTAGCGGGGGTCCGGGGCGGGGAGCTGTTTTTT. Amino acids: CASSQDLAGVRGGELFF.